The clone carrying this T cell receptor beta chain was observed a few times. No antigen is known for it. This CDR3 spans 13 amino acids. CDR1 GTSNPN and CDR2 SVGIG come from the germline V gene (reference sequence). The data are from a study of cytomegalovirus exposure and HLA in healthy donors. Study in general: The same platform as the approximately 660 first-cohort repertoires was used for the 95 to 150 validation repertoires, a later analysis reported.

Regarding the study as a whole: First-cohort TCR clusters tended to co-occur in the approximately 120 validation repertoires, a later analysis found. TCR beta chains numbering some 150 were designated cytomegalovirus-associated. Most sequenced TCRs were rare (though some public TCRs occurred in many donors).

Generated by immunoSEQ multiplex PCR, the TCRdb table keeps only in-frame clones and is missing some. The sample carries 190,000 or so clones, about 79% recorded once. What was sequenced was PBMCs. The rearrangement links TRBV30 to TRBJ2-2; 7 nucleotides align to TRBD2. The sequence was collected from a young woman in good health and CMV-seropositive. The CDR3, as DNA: TGTGCTCGGGGGGTAGGGAACACCGGGGAGCTGTTTTTT. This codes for CARGVGNTGELFF.